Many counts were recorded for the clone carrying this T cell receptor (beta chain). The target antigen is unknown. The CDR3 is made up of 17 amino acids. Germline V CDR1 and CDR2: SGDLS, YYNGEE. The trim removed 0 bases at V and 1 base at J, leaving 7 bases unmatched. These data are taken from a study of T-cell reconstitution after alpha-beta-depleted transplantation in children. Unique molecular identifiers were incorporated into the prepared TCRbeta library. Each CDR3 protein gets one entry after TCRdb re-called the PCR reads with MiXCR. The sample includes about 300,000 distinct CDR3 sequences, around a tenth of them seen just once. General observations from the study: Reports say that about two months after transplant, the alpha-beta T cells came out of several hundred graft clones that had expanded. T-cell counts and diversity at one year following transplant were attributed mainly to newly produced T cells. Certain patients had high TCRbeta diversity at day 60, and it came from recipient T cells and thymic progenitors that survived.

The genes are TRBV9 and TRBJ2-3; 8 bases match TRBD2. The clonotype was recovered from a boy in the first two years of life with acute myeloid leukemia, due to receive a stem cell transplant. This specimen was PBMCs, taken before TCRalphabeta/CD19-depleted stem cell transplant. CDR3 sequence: CASSVGRGAGGTDTQYF. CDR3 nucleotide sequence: TGTGCCAGCAGCGTAGGCAGAGGAGCGGGGGGCACAGATACGCAGTATTTT.